The clone carrying this T cell receptor beta chain has a single count. Its specificity is not known. This sample is part of a study of T cell repertoires in cytomegalovirus infection. About the study: From public TCR beta signatures came an indication of both CMV infection and matching HLA type. Broader study findings: CMV-specific TCR beta clonotypes restricted by HLA-C dominated the ex vivo response.

V lost 5 bases to trimming and J lost 6 bases, with 29 bases between them. The CDR3 spans 19 residues. CDR1 and CDR2 from the germline V gene are SGHNT and YENEEA. TCRdb called the reads again in MiXCR, with one record for every CDR3 protein. This sample yields some 900,000 distinct CDR3 sequences, of which roughly 33% are seen a single time; around 12% belongs to the top ten. The clonotype comes from a human donor in good health (CMV status not recorded). Some clones in this sample may be carry-over from other donors' samples. The chain carries TRBV11-3 and TRBJ2-4; TRBD1 might be the D (7 bases). The input for sequencing was cultured CD8+ T cells from PBMCs, taken from culture after CMV antigen stimulation. The CDR3 DNA is TGTGCCAGCAGCCGCCGAGACAGGGCAGGGGGAGGAAGGGGAAACATTCAGTACTTC. As protein: CASSRRDRAGGGRGNIQYF.